The source of this TCR beta chain is a study of long-term antiretroviral therapy in people with HIV. General study results and limits: Blood dates from the mid-2000s to the late 2010s, possibly under older ART regimens. Increased diversity was seen after ART, yet it remained lower than in transplant donor controls. Information pertaining to ART adherence, viral resistance or therapeutic modifications was not obtained.

Looked up from germline, CDR1 is SGHTS and CDR2 is YDEGEE. The CDR3 contains 13 residues. The ends lost 8 bases at V and 5 bases at J; junction bases unmatched: 10. immunoSEQ v3.0 was run at survey level. Sequenced by immunoSEQ multiplex PCR; TCRdb stores in-frame clones only, minus some. Among over 10,000 clones listed, roughly 80% were seen once. Note on this clone: The antigen is not known.

The clonotype originates from a woman in her 40s with HIV. This sample comprised unsorted PBMCs, obtained 0.5 years before starting antiretroviral therapy. The rearrangement joins TRBV5-8 to TRBJ2-7; 7 nucleotides match TRBD1. CDR3 coding DNA: TGTGCCAGGGGGACAGACGAAGAGGACGAGCAGTACTTC. The encoded protein is CARGTDEEDEQYF.